This record concerns one T cell receptor beta chain sequence. Its specificity is not known. The sample comes from a study of OX40 agonist ivuxolimab in advanced cancers. Study-level background: Every 2 weeks, patients got intravenous ivuxolimab at one of six dose levels (0.01-10 mg/kg).

The ends were cut back, 4 bases at V and 7 bases at J, with 17 bases in the middle. Germline assignment: CDR1 MNHEY and CDR2 SVGAGI. This CDR3 contains 15 residues. Patients had blood sampled at baseline and again on cycle 4 day 1 and cycle 7 day 1. Regarding the study as a whole: In CD8+ T cells, expanded clones were on average more numerous than in CD4+. The study observed clonal expansion of CD4+ and CD8+ blood T cells by week 6 at 0.1 to 3.0 mg/kg.

Measured with immunoSEQ multiplex PCR; TCRdb has only the in-frame clones, and not every one. The sample comprises 75,000 to 100,000 clones, roughly 84% of which are singletons, and under 0.35% rests with the top ten. V usage is TRBV6-5 and J usage is TRBJ2-4; tentative D call: TRBD2 (6 bases). The sample consisted of CD4+ or CD8+ T cells sorted from blood, taken in a trial of the OX40 agonist ivuxolimab. This sequence was found in an adult with an advanced solid tumor such as melanoma, head and neck, liver or kidney cancer. The CDR3 is CASSSPVEGRNIQYF. The CDR3 DNA reads TGTGCCAGCAGTTCCCCGGTGGAGGGGCGGAACATTCAGTACTTC.